The clone carrying this T cell receptor beta chain was seen many times. Its antigen is currently unknown. This sample was taken from a study of T cells in Graves' hyperthyroidism and ophthalmopathy. Amplified TCR beta CDR3 regions derived from RNA transcripts. Carried out on the TCR CDR3, a first-round RT-PCR used the HTBI primer set. TCRdb called the multiplex PCR reads again in MiXCR, with one record for every CDR3 protein. The sample records around 250,000 distinct CDR3 sequences, 13% to 15% being singletons. With 7 bases clipped from V and 2 bases from J, the junction kept 2 bases outside the gene matches. This CDR3 has 12 residues. From germline, CDR1 is DFQATT and CDR2 SNEGSKA (reference sequence). Study-wide results and caveats: Ophthalmopathy prediction by the model preceded onset by a median approximately 5.9 months. Most thyroid clonotypes with frequency above 0.001 were detected in blood.

Diagnoses were established using clinical symptoms, serum thyroxine and TRAb, thyroid ultrasound and orbital computed tomography. The sequence derives from a woman aged 35 to 49 with Graves' hyperthyroidism that later progressed to Graves' ophthalmopathy. V is TRBV20-1 and J is TRBJ2-3; 8 bases agree with TRBD1. Sequencing was carried out using blood. CDR3 sequence: CSGTGNTDTQYF. The CDR3 DNA is TGCAGTGGGACAGGGAACACAGATACGCAGTATTTT.